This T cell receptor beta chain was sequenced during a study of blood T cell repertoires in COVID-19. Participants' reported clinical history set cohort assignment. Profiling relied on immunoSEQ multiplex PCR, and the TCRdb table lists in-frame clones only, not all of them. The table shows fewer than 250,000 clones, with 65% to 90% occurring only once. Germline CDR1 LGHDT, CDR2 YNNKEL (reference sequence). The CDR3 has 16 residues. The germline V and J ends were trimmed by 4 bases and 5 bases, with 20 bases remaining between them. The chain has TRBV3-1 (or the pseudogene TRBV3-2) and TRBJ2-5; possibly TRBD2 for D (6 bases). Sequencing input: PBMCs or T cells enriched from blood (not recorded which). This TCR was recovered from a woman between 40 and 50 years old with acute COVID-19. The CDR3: CASSPDLRGIAETQYF. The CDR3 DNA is TGTGCCAGCAGCCCGGACTTGCGGGGCATCGCGGAGACCCAGTACTTC.